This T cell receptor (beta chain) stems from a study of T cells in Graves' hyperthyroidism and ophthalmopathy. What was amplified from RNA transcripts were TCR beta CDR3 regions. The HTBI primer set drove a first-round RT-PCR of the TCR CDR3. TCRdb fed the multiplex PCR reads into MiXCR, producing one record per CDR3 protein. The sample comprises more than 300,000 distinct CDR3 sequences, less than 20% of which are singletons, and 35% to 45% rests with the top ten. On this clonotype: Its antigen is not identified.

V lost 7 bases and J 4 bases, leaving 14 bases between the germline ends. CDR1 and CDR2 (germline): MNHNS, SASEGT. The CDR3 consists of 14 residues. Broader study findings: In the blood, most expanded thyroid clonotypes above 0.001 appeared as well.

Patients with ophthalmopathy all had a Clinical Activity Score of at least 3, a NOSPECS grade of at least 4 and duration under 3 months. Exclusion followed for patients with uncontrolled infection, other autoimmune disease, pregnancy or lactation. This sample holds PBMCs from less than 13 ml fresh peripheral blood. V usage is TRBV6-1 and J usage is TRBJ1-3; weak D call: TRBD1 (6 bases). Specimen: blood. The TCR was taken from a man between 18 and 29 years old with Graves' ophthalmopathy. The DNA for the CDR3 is TGTGCCAGCACCGGGGGCGATGCCGGAAACACCATATATTTT. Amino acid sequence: CASTGGDAGNTIYF.